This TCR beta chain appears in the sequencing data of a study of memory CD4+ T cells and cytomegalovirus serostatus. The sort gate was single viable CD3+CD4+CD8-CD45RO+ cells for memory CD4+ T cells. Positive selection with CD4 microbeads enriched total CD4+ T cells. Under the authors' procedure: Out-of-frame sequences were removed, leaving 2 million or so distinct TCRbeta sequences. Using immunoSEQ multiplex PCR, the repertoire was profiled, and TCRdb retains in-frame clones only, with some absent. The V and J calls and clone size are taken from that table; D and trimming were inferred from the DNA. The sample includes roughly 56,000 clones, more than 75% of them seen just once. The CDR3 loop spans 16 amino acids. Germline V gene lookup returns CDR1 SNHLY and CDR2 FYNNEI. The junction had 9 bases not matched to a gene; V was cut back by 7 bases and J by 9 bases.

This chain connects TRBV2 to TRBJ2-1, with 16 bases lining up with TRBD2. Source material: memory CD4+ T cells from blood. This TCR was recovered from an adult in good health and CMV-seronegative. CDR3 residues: CASISGLAGGRSEQFF. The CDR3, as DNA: TGTGCCAGCATTTCGGGACTAGCGGGGGGGCGTTCTGAGCAGTTCTTC.